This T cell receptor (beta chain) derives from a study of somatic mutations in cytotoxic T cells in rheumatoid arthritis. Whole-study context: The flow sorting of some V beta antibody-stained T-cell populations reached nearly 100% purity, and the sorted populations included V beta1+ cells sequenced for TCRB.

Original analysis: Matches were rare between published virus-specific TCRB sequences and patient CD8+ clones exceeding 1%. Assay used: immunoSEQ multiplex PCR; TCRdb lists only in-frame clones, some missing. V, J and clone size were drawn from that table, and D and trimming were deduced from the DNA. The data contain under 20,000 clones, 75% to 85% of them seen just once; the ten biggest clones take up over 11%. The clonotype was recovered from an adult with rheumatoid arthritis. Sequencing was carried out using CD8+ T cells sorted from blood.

Written as DNA, the CDR3 is TGCGCCAGCAGCCAAGATTCGGCCTCATACACAGATACGCAGTATTTT. It is translated as CASSQDSASYTDTQYF. The genes are TRBV4-3 and TRBJ2-3; D call uncertain. Trimming removed 0 bases from V and 2 bases from J, with 12 bases in between. The CDR3 runs to 16 residues. CDR1 LGHNA and CDR2 YSLEER come from the germline V gene.